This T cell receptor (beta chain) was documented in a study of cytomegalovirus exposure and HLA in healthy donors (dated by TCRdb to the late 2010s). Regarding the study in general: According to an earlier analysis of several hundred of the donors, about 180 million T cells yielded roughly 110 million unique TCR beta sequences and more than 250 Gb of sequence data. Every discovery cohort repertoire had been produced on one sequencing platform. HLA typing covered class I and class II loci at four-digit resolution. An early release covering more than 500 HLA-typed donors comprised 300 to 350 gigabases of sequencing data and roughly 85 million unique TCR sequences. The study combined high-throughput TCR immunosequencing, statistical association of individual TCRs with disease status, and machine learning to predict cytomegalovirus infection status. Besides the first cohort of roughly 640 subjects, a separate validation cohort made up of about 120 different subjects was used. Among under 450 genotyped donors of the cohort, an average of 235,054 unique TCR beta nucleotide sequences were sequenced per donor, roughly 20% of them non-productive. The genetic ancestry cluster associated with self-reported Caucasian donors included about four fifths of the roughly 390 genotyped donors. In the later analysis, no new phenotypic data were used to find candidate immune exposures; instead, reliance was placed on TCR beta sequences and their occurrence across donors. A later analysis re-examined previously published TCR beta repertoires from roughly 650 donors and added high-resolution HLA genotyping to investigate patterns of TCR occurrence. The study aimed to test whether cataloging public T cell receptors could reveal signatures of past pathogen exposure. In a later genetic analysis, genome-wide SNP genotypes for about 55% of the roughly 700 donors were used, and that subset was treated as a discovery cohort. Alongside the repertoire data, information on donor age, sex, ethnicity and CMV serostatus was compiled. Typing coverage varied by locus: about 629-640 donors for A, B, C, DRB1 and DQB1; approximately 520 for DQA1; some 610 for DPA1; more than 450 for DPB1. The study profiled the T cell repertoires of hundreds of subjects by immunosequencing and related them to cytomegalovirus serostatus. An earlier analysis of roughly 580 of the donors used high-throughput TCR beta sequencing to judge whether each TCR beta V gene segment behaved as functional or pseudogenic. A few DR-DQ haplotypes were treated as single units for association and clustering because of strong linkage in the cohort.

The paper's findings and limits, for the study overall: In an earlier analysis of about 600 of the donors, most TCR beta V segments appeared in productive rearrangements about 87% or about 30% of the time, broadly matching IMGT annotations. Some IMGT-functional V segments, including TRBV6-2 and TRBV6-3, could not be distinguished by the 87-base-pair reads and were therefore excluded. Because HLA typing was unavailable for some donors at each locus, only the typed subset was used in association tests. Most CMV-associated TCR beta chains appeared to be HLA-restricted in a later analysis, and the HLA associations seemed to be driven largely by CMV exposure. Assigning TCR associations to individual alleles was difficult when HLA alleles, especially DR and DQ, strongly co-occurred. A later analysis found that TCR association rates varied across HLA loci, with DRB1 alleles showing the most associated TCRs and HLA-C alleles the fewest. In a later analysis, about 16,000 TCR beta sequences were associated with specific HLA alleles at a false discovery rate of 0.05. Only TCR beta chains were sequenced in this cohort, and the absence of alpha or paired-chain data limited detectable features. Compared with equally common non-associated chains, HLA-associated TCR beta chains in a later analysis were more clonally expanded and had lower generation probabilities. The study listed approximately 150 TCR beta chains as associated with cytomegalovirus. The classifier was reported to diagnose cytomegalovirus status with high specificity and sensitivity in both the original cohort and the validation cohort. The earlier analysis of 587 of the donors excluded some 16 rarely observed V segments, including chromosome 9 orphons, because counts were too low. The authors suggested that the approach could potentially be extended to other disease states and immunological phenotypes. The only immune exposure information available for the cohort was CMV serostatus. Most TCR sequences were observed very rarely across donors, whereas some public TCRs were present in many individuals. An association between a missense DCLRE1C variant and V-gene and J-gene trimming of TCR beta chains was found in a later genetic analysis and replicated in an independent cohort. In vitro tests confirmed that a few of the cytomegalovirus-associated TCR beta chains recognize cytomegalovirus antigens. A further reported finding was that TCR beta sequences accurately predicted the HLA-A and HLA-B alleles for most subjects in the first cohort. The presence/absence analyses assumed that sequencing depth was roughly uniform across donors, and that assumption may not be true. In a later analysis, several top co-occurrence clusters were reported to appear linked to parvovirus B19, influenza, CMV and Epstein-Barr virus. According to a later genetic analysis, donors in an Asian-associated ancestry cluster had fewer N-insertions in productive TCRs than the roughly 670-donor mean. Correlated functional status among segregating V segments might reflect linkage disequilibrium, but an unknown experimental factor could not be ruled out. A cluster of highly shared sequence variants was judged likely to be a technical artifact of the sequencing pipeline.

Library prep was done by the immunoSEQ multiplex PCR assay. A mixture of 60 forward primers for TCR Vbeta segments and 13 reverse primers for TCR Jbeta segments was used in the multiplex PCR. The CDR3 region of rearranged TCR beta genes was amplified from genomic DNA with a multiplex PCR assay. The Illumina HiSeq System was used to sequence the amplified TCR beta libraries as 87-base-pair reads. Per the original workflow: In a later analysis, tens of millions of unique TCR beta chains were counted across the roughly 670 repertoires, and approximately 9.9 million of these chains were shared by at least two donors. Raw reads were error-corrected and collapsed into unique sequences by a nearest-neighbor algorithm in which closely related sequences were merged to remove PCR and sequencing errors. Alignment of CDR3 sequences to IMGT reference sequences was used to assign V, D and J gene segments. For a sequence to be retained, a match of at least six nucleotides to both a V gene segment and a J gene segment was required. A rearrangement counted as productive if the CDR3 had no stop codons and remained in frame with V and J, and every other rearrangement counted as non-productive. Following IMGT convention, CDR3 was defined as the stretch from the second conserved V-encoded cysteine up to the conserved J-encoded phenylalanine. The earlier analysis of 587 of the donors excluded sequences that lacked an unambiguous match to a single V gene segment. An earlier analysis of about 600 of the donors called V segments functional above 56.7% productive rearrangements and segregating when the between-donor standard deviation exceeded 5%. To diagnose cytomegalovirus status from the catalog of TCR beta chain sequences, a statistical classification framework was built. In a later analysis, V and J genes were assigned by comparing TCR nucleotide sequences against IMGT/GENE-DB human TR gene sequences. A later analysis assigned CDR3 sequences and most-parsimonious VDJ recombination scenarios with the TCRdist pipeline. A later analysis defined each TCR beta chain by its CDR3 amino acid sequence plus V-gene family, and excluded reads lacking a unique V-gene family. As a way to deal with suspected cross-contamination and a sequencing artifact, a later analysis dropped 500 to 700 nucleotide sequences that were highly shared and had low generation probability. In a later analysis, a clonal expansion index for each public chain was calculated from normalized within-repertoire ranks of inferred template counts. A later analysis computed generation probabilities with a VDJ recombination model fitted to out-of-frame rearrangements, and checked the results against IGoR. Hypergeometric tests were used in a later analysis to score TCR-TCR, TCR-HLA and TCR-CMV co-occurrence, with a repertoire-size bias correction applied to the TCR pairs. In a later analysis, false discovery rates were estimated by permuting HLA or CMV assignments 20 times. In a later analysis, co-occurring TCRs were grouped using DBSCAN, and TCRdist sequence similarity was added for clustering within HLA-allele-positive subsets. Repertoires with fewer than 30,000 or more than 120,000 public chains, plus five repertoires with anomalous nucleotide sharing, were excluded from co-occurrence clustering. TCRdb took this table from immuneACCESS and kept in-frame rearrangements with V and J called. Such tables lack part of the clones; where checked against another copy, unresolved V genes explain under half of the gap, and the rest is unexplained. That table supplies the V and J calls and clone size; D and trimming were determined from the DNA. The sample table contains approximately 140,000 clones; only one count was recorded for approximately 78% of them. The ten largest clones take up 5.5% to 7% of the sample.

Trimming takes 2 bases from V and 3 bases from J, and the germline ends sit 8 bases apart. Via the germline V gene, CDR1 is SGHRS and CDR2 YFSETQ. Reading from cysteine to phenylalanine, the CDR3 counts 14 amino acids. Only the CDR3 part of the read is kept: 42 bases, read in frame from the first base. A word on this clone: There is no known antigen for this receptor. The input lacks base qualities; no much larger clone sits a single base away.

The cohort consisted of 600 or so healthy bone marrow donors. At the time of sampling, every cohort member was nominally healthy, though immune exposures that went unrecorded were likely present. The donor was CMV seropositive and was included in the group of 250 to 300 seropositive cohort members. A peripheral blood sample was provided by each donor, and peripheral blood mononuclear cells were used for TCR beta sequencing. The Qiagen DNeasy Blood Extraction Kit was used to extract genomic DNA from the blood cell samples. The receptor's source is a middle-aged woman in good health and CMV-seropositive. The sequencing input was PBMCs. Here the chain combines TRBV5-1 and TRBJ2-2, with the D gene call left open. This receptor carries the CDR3 CASSLQSDTGELFF. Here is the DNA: TGCGCCAGCAGCTTACAGTCGGACACCGGGGAGCTGTTTTTT.